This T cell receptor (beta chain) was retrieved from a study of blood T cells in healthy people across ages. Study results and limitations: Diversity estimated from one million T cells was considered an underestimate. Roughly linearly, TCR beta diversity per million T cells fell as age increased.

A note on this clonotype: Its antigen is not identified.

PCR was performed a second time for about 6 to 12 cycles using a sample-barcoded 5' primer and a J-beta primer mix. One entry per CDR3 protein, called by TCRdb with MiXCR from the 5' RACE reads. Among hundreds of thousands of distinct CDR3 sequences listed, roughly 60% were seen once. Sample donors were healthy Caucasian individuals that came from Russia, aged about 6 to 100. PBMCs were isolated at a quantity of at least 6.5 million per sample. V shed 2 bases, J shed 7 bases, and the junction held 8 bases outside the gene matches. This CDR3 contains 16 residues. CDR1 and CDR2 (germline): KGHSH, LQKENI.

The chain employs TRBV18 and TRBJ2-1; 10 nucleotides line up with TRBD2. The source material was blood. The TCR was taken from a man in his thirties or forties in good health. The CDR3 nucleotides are TGTGCCAGCTCACCAAAAAGCGGGAGGGCCGGGAATGAGCAGTTCTTC. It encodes CASSPKSGRAGNEQFF.